The rows below give T cell receptor beta chains drawn from one sample of a study of shared clonotypes between healthy human individuals. Data came from immunoSEQ multiplex PCR; TCRdb stores just in-frame clones and leaves some out. The sample has millions of clones, 85% to 95% seen once. Input material: naive CD4+ T cells sorted from blood. The source of these receptors is a man between 18 and 29 years old in good health. Both conserved end residues are part of each CDR3. Each record gives: clone size, V gene, D gene, J gene, CDR3 protein, CDR3 DNA. The D gene is left open where the match is weak. The size field is filled for only some rows; it gives once, few, many or a size class.

>NA|TRBV11-2|TRBD1|TRBJ1-1
CASSPGQAVAAFF
TGTGCCAGCAGCCCCGGACAGGCGGTCGCAGCTTTCTTT
>NA|TRBV29-1|NA|TRBJ2-1
CSVGPLFGDEQFF
TGCAGCGTTGGGCCGCTGTTTGGCGATGAGCAGTTCTTC
>NA|TRBV28|TRBD2|TRBJ2-2
CASTPPGGKTGELFF
TGTGCCAGCACCCCTCCGGGAGGGAAGACCGGGGAGCTGTTTTTT
>NA|TRBV5-1|TRBD1|TRBJ2-4
CASSSGTGERWYF
TGCGCCAGCAGCTCCGGGACAGGGGAGAGGTGGTACTTC
>NA|TRBV6-6|TRBD1|TRBJ1-1
CATRTGIMNTEAFF
TGTGCCACCAGGACAGGGATTATGAACACTGAAGCTTTCTTT
>once|TRBV4-2|NA|TRBJ1-2
CASSQEAGGGYGYTF
TGTGCCAGCAGCCAAGAGGCCGGAGGGGGCTATGGCTACACCTTC
>NA|TRBV19|TRBD1|TRBJ2-7
CASRPRDRDSYEQYF
TGTGCCAGTAGGCCCCGGGACAGGGACTCCTACGAGCAGTACTTC
>once|TRBV6-5|TRBD1|TRBJ1-6
CASSPGTGFRSPLHF
TGTGCCAGCAGCCCCGGGACAGGGTTTAGGTCACCCCTCCACTTT
>NA|TRBV5-4|TRBD1|TRBJ2-3
CASSRTGGTDTQYF
TGTGCCAGCAGTCGGACAGGGGGAACAGATACGCAGTATTTT
>NA|TRBV5-4|NA|TRBJ2-6
CASSLPWSRSSGANVLTF
TGTGCCAGCAGCTTGCCATGGTCAAGAAGCTCTGGGGCCAACGTCCTGACTTTC
>NA|TRBV20-1|NA|TRBJ1-1
CSASNLLEAFF
TGCAGTGCTAGTAACCTACTAGAAGCTTTCTTT
>NA|TRBV6-6|NA|TRBJ2-1
CASSYSLQASYNEQFF
TGTGCCAGCAGTTACTCTCTACAGGCCTCCTACAATGAGCAGTTCTTC
>NA|TRBV29-1|NA|TRBJ2-7
CSVEGTWEQYF
TGCAGCGTTGAGGGGACGTGGGAGCAGTACTTC
>NA|TRBV6-6|TRBD1|TRBJ2-1
CASRGQGGSEQFF
TGTGCCAGCAGGGGACAGGGGGGAAGTGAGCAGTTCTTC
>NA|TRBV5-1|NA|TRBJ2-1
CASSLAQNYNEQFF
TGCGCCAGCAGCTTGGCACAGAACTACAATGAGCAGTTCTTC
>NA|TRBV7-2|NA|TRBJ2-5
CASSPFLGGTKTQYF
TGTGCCAGCAGCCCATTTTTGGGGGGCACGAAGACCCAGTACTTC
>NA|TRBV5-1|NA|TRBJ2-3
CASSPSITSTDTQYF
TGCGCCAGCAGCCCATCAATAACTAGCACAGATACGCAGTATTTT
>NA|TRBV5-1|NA|TRBJ1-5
CASSLGPGEVGQPQHF
TGCGCCAGCAGCTTGGGACCGGGGGAGGTAGGTCAGCCCCAGCATTTT
>NA|TRBV29-1|NA|TRBJ1-3
CSIFPSEGNTIYF
TGCAGCATCTTTCCCTCTGAAGGAAACACCATATATTTT
>once|TRBV7-3|NA|TRBJ2-1
CASSLGEGRAYNEQFF
TGTGCCAGCAGCTTAGGAGAGGGAAGGGCTTACAATGAGCAGTTCTTC
>NA|TRBV5-1|NA|TRBJ1-4
CASSLDSTNEKLFF
TGCGCCAGCAGCTTGGACAGTACTAATGAAAAACTGTTTTTT
>NA|TRBV28|NA|TRBJ1-1
CASSPRTGNTEAFF
TGTGCCAGCAGTCCCCGGACGGGGAACACTGAAGCTTTCTTT
>NA|TRBV10-3|NA|TRBJ2-2
CAINTGQGPHTGELFF
TGTGCCATCAACACGGGGCAGGGGCCCCACACCGGGGAGCTGTTTTTT
>NA|TRBV5-1|NA|TRBJ1-4
CASSATVPNEKLFF
TGCGCCAGCAGCGCGACAGTACCTAATGAAAAACTGTTTTTT
>NA|TRBV30|NA|TRBJ2-2
CAWSAGTGELFF
TGTGCCTGGAGTGCAGGGACCGGGGAGCTGTTTTTT
>NA|TRBV28|TRBD2|TRBJ2-1
CASSPGLAGVSYNEQFF
TGTGCCAGCAGTCCCGGACTAGCGGGAGTCTCCTACAATGAGCAGTTCTTC
>NA|TRBV2|NA|TRBJ2-3
CASRVSGPAGTDTQYF
TGTGCCAGCAGAGTTAGCGGCCCGGCAGGTACAGATACGCAGTATTTT
>NA|TRBV5-4|NA|TRBJ2-3
CASSVLGGDTQYF
TGTGCCAGCAGCGTCCTAGGGGGTGATACGCAGTATTTT
>NA|TRBV4-3|TRBD2|TRBJ2-1
CASSQRWVGEGGRNEQFF
TGCGCCAGCAGCCAAAGATGGGTCGGAGAGGGCGGGAGGAATGAGCAGTTCTTC
>NA|TRBV7-2|NA|TRBJ2-5
CASSLNNLQETQYF
TGTGCCAGCAGCTTGAATAACCTCCAAGAGACCCAGTACTTC
>once|TRBV10-3|NA|TRBJ1-4
CAISEGTGGEKLFF
TGTGCCATCAGTGAGGGCACAGGAGGAGAAAAACTGTTTTTT
>NA|TRBV10-3|NA|TRBJ2-1
CAISRQTDEQFF
TGTGCCATCAGCCGACAGACGGATGAGCAGTTCTTC
>NA|TRBV30|TRBD2|TRBJ2-7
CAWSGLAGDPSYEQYF
TGTGCCTGGAGTGGACTAGCGGGGGATCCCTCCTACGAGCAGTACTTC
>NA|TRBV27|NA|TRBJ2-1
CASSFGTSYNEQFF
TGTGCCAGCAGTTTCGGCACATCCTACAATGAGCAGTTCTTC
>NA|TRBV7-2|TRBD1|TRBJ2-2
CASSWDRANTGELFF
TGTGCCAGCAGCTGGGACAGGGCCAACACCGGGGAGCTGTTTTTT
>NA|TRBV11-2|NA|TRBJ1-6
CASSRIKQGLKSPLHF
TGTGCCAGCAGCCGCATCAAACAGGGTCTAAAATCACCCCTCCACTTT
>NA|TRBV6-5|TRBD2|TRBJ2-2
CASSRGGKNTGELFF
TGTGCCAGCAGTCGGGGGGGGAAGAACACCGGGGAGCTGTTTTTT
>NA|TRBV6-5|NA|TRBJ1-1
CASSSILLNTEAFF
TGTGCCAGCAGTTCCATCTTACTGAACACTGAAGCTTTCTTT
>NA|TRBV18|NA|TRBJ1-5
CASSQGLVSGGNQPQHF
TGTGCCAGCTCACAGGGACTTGTATCAGGGGGCAATCAGCCCCAGCATTTT
>NA|TRBV5-4|NA|TRBJ2-7
CASSLLGNTYEQYF
TGTGCCAGCAGCTTGTTGGGCAACACCTACGAGCAGTACTTC
>NA|TRBV6-6|NA|TRBJ2-7
CASSPPTDEQYF
TGTGCCAGCAGTCCACCTACAGACGAGCAGTACTTC
>NA|TRBV6-6|NA|TRBJ1-2
CASKGRENGYTF
TGTGCCAGCAAAGGGAGGGAGAACGGCTACACCTTC
>NA|TRBV9|NA|TRBJ1-1
CASSPGRVGTEAFF
TGTGCCAGCAGCCCAGGAAGGGTCGGCACTGAAGCTTTCTTT
>NA|TRBV10-3|NA|TRBJ2-2
CAISELVGTGELFF
TGTGCCATCAGTGAGTTAGTAGGTACCGGGGAGCTGTTTTTT
>NA|TRBV7-2|TRBD1|TRBJ2-7
CASSLNRDRGLNF
TGTGCCAGCAGCTTAAACCGCGACAGGGGGCTTAACTTC
>NA|TRBV19|NA|TRBJ1-2
CASRGSGALYGYTF
TGTGCCAGTCGGGGCTCCGGGGCGCTTTATGGCTACACCTTC
>NA|TRBV10-3|NA|TRBJ2-3
CAISESIYADTQYF
TGTGCCATCAGTGAGTCGATATATGCAGATACGCAGTATTTT